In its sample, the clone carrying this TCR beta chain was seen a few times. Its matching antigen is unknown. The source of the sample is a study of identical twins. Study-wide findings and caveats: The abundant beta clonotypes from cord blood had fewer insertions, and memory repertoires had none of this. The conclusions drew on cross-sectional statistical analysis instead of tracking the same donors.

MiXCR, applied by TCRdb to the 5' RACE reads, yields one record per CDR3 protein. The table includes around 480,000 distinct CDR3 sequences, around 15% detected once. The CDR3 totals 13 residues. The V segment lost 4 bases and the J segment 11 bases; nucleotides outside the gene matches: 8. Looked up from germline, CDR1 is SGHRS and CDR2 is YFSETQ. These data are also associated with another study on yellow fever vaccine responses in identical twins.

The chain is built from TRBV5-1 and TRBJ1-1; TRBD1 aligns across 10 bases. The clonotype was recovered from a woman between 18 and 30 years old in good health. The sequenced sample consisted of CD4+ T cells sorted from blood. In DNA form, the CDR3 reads TGCGCCAGCAGCCCTGGGACAGGGGTTAGTGCTTTCTTT. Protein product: CASSPGTGVSAFF.